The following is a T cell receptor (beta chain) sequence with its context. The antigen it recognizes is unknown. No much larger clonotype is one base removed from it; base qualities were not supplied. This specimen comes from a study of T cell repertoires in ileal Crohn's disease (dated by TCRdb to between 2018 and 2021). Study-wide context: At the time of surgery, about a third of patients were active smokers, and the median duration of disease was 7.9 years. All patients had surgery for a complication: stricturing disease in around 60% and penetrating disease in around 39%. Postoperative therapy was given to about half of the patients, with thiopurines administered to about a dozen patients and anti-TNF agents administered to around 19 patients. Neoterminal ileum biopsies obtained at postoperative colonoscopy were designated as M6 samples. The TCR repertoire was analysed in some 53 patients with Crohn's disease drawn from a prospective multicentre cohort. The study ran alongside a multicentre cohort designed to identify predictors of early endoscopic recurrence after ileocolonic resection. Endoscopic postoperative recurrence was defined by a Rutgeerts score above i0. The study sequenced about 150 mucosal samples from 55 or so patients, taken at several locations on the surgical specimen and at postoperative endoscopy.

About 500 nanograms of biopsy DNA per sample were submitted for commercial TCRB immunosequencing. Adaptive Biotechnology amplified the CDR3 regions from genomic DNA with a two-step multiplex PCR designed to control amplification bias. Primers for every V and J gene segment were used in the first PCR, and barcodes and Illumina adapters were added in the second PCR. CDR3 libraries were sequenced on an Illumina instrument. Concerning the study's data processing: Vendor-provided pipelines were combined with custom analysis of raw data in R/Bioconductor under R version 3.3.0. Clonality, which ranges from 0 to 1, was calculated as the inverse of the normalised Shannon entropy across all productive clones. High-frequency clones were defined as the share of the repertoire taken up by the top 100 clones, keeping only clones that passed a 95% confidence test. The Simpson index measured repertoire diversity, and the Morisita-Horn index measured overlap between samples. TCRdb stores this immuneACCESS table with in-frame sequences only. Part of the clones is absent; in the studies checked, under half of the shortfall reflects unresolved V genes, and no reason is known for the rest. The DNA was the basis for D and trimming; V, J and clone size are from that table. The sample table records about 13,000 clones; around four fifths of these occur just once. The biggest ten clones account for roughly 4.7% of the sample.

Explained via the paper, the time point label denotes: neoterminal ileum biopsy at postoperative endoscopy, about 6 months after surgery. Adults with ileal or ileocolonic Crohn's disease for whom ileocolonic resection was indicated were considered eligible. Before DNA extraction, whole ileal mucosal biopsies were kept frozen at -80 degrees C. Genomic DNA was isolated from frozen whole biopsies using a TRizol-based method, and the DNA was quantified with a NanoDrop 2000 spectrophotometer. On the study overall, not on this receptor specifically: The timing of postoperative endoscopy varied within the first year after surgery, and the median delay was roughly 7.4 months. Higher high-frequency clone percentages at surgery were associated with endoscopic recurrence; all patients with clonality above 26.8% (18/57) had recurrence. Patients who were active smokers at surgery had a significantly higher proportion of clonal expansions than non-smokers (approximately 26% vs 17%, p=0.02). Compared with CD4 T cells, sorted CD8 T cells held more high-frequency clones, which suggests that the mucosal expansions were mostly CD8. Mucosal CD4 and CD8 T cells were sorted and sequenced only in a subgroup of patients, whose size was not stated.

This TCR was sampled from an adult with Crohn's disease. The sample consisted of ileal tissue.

The base sequence is TGTGCCAGCAGCGTGGCTAGCGGGGGGGATAGTGAGCAGTTCTTC. This yields the protein CASSVASGGDSEQFF. The rearranged segments are TRBV9 and TRBJ2-1; 12 middle bases align to TRBD2. The germline V end is reduced by 2 bases and the J end by 9 bases; junction bases left unmatched: 6. CDR1 and CDR2 (SGDLS, YYNGEE) derive from the germline V gene. The CDR3, cysteine through phenylalanine, is 15 amino acids long. CDR3 DNA is the only sequence kept; it has 45 bases, read in frame from the first base.